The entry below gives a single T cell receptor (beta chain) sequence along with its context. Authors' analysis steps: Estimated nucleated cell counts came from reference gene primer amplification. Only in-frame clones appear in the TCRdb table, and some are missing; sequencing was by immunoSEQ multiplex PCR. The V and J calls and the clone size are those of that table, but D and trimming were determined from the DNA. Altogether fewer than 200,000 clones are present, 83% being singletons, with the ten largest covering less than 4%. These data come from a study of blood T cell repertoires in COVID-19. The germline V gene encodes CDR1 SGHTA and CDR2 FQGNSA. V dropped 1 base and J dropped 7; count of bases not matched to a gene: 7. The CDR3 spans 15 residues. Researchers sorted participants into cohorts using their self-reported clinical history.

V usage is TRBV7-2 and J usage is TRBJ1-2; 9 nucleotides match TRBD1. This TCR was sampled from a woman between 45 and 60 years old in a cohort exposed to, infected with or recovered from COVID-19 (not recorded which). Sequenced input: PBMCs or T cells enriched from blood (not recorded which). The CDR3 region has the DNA TGTGCCAGCAGCTTAGGTCGACAGGGGGTTTCTGGCTACACCTTC. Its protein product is CASSLGRQGVSGYTF.